This TCR beta chain is from a study of Graves' ophthalmopathy and Graves' hyperthyroidism. Trimming pared 0 bases from V and 12 bases from J, leaving 12 bases between. Germline CDR1 MGHRA, CDR2 YSYEKL. The CDR3 extends over 13 amino acids. This clonotype was recorded many times. Its antigen is as yet unknown. Whole-study findings and limits: With approximately 88% sensitivity and over 65% specificity, a 13-signature model separated ophthalmopathy from stable hyperthyroidism.

As the template, RNA transcripts were used to amplify TCR beta CDR3 regions. HTBI primers primed a first-round RT-PCR, and a second-round multiplex PCR followed. TCRdb reprocessed the multiplex PCR reads via MiXCR and lists one record per CDR3 protein. The repertoire holds over a million distinct CDR3 sequences, with 36% as singletons. This TCR derives from an adult man with Graves' hyperthyroidism. Sequencing input: peripheral blood or thyroid tissue (not recorded which). The gene calls are TRBV4-1 and TRBJ1-5; D unclear. CDR3 bases: TGCGCCAGCAGCCAAGATACGGGAGGGCACCAGCATTTT. It codes for CASSQDTGGHQHF.